The present T cell receptor (beta chain) was sequenced within a study of T cell clones after liver transplantation. Turning to the study itself: Patients counted as tolerant after at least one year off all immunosuppression, enzymes not exceeding twice normal.

Study-wide results and caveats: Post-transplant, graft-donor-reactive CD4 TCRbeta sequences in blood dropped significantly in most of the 8 subjects.

Remarks on this clone: What it recognizes is unknown.

Clones were sequenced by immunoSEQ multiplex PCR, and TCRdb holds only the in-frame ones, with some missing. The sample has roughly 120,000 clones, approximately 90% seen once. Source: CD4+ T cells from blood, taken 12 months after liver transplant. The receptor comes from a human patient who received a liver transplant. A share of the T cells may be of graft donor origin.

The CDR3 nucleotides read TGTGCCAGTAGTATCGGCCGCTCAACTAATGAAAAACTGTTTTTT. Translating it yields CASSIGRSTNEKLFF. The J gene is TRBJ1-4, the V gene TRBV19; the D is unclear. Germline V CDR1 and CDR2: LNHDA, SQIVND (reference sequence). The V end was cut by 3 bases, the J end by 0 bases, with 8 bases between. This CDR3 spans 15 amino acids.